This TCR beta chain was identified in a study of blood T cell repertoires in COVID-19 (dated by TCRdb to 2019 to 2021). Study-level background: Samples from collaborators originated in the United States, Italy and Spain and spanned both the acute and convalescent phases of COVID-19. The material from the prospective study consisted of cDNA or gDNA derived from T cells, B-cell-depleted T cells, or PBMCs. A de-identified subject ID, COVID-19 status, age in years and sex were almost always included in the sample metadata. Where available, HLA class I and class II types were obtained from metadata supplied by the sample provider rather than from assay-based typing. The samples were drawn from two sources: the first 160 participants of the ongoing ImmuneRACE study, and 950 to 1,500 subjects contributed by 6 global collaborators. The repertoires were released in a freely available public database meant as a resource for research on the immune response to SARS-CoV-2. Deeply sampled blood TCRbeta repertoires from subjects exposed to, actively infected with, or recovered from COVID-19 were included in the dataset. The research as a whole found: The quantity of clinical and demographic metadata differed by source and by participant and was supplied without curation.

TCRbeta CDR3 regions were amplified from genomic DNA using the immunoSEQ Assay, a bias-controlled multiplex PCR. Processing in the source paper ran as follows. The number of nucleated cells in each sample was estimated by amplification of reference gene primers within the assay. To quantify the absolute abundance of each unique TCRbeta CDR3 rearrangement, sequence reads were collapsed and filtered. For each sample, productive Simpson clonality was calculated by taking the square root of Simpson's diversity index across productive rearrangements. TCRdb's version of the immuneACCESS table is confined to in-frame rearrangements and falls short of the full clone set. An unresolved V gene accounts for under half of the shortfall where checked; the remainder is of unknown origin. V and J calls and clone size are as listed in that table; D and trimming were resolved from the DNA. Present in this sample are about 170,000 clones, more than 75% of which were seen just once. The ten most abundant clones make up about 5% of the sample.

One collaborating source in Seattle enrolled patients during active infection and followed them longitudinally through the course of disease. Each collaborating institution followed its own protocols to collect whole blood in K2EDTA tubes. For TCRbeta analysis, collaborators shipped samples in one of three forms: frozen whole blood, isolated PBMCs, or DNA extracted from either of those sample types. The CDR3 spans 17 residues, from the cysteine through the phenylalanine. Only the CDR3 region is kept as DNA, spanning 51 bases read in frame from base 1. The germline V and J ends show losses of 0 bases and 5 bases respectively, and no gene match explains 9 bases of the junction. According to the germline V gene, CDR1 reads MGHDK and CDR2 reads SYGVNS. The table lists this clone with a count of one. Its antigen is still unknown. No base qualities exist here, and no much larger clone lies one base off it.

This sequence originates from a man between 18 and 35 years old with COVID-19, enrolled during active disease. Recombination linked TRBV25-1 to TRBJ2-5, with 10 central nucleotides matching TRBD2. Source material: peripheral blood. The CDR3 loop reads CASSEYLVAGGRETQYF. The nucleotide sequence reads as follows: TGTGCCAGCAGTGAATATTTGGTAGCGGGGGGTAGGGAGACCCAGTACTTC. Here the CDR3 is joined to the reference TRBV25-1 and TRBJ2-5 genes, and the full variable domain is: EADIYQTPRYLVIGTGKKITLECSQTMGHDKMYWYQQDPGMELHLIHYSYGVNSTEKGDLSSESTVSRIRTEHFPLTLESARPSHTSQYLCASSEYLVAGGRETQYFGPGTRLLVL.